This T cell receptor beta chain was sequenced in a study of beta chain features in type 1 diabetes. Turning to the study itself: There were some 110 million sorted cells examined across all samples.

Remarks on this clone: The antigen is not known.

This CDR3 region has 14 residues. Trimming removed 1 base from V and 12 bases from J, with 19 bases in between. Germline V lookup: CDR1 GTSNPN, CDR2 SVGIG (reference sequence). The whole isolated RNA underwent reverse transcription, so sequencing captured expressed TCRB transcripts. Using immunoSEQ multiplex PCR, the repertoire was profiled, and TCRdb retains in-frame clones only, with some absent. The profile shows 630,000 or so clones, around 15% of them singletons. Study-level findings and limits: When Type 1 diabetes patients were examined, their TCRB CDR3s proved moderately but significantly shorter in all four CD4+ subsets.

The sequence came from a man between 18 and 29 years old with type 1 diabetes. The rearrangement uses TRBV30 and TRBJ2-1, with D possibly being TRBD1 (7 bases). Material: naive CD4+ T cells from blood. For the CDR3, the DNA is TGTGCCTGGAGTGCACTAGGTATTCAGGGGGGGCAGTTCTTC. Translating gives CAWSALGIQGGQFF.